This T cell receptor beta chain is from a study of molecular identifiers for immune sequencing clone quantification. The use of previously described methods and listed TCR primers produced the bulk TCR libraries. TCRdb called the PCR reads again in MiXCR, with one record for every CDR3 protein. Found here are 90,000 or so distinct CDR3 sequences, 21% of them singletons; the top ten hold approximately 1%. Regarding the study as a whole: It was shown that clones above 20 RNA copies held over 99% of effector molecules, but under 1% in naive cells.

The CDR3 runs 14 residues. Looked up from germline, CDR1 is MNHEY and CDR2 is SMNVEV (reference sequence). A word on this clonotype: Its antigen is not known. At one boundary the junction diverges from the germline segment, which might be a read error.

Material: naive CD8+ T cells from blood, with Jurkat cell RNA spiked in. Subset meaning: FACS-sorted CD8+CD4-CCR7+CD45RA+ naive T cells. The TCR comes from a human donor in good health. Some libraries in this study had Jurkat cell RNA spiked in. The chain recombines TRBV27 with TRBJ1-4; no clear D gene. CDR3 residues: CASSSTPEVGDLVF. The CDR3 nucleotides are TGTGCCAGCAGTTCAACACCCGAGGTGGGTGACCTGGTTTTT.